Listed here are 14 T cell receptor beta chains from one sample, sequenced in a study of glioma-infiltrating T cells after dendritic cell vaccination. As to time point: after dendritic cell vaccination, including at tumor progression/relapse. TCRdb keeps only in-frame clones here, not all; method: immunoSEQ multiplex PCR. The sample holds around 10,000 clones, roughly 77% seen once. Sample: blood, taken after dendritic cell vaccination. The receptors were gathered from a human donor with glioblastoma.

The chain uses TRBV6-5 and TRBJ1-2; 8 nucleotides agree with TRBD1. Germline-derived CDR1 and CDR2 are MNHEY and SVGAGI. The CDR3 runs 14 residues. V gave up 7 bases and J gave up 7 bases; unmatched junction bases: 11. The CDR3 DNA reads TGTGCCAGCAAACGGCAGGGGGCGCAGAGTGGCTACACCTTC. Protein product: CASKRQGAQSGYTF.

This sequence joins TRBV11-2 and TRBJ2-7; 8 bases match TRBD1. The V gene end was trimmed by 5 bases and the J gene end by 5 bases; junction bases not matched to a gene: 14. CDR3 length: 16 residues. Germline-derived CDR1 and CDR2 are SGHAT and FQNNGV. CDR3: CASSERARGQLDEQYF. DNA of the CDR3: TGTGCCAGCAGCGAAAGGGCCAGGGGGCAATTGGACGAGCAGTACTTC.

The CDR3 sequence is CASSLNRDRGPGELFF. The CDR3 DNA is TGTGCCAGCAGCTTAAACCGGGACAGGGGACCCGGGGAGCTGTTTTTT. V usage is TRBV7-2 and J usage is TRBJ2-2; 10 bases agree with TRBD1. V lost 2 bases and J lost 6; bases outside the gene matches: 6. Germline V gene lookup returns CDR1 SGHTA and CDR2 FQGNSA. The CDR3 sequence is 16 residues long.

V usage is TRBV5-1 and J usage is TRBJ2-2, with D tentatively TRBD2 (6 bases). Trimming shortened V by 4 bases and J by 7 bases, and 17 bases separated the two germline ends. The CDR3 is 15 amino acids. Germline V gives CDR1 SGHRS, CDR2 YFSETQ. As DNA, the CDR3 is TGCGCCAGCAGCCCGGAGCGGGTTATATTCGGGGAGCTGTTTTTT. It translates to CASSPERVIFGELFF.

V gene TRBV15 combines with J gene TRBJ2-1; 9 bases map to TRBD1. Germline values: CDR1 LNHNV, CDR2 YYDKDF (reference sequence). This CDR3 is built from 15 residues. The junction had 7 bases not matched to a gene; V was cut back by 1 base and J by 9 bases. CDR3 protein: CATSRGGTGRGEQFF. The CDR3 DNA sequence: TGTGCCACCAGCAGAGGAGGGACAGGGAGGGGTGAGCAGTTCTTC.

The V call is TRBV5-1, the J call TRBJ2-7, with TRBD1 identical over 11 bases. Germline-derived CDR1 and CDR2 are SGHRS and YFSETQ. This CDR3 comprises 14 residues. V trimming: 3 bases; J trimming: 5 bases; junction bases outside the gene matches: 4. As DNA, the CDR3 is TGCGCCAGCAGCTCTGGACAGGGGGCGCACGAGCAGTACTTC. Residues: CASSSGQGAHEQYF.

The rearrangement joins TRBV5-1 to TRBJ2-3, with 15 positions matching TRBD2. The CDR3 is made up of 17 amino acids. CDR1 is SGHRS and CDR2 is YFSETQ in the germline V gene. With 3 bases clipped from V and 2 bases from J, the junction kept 4 bases outside the gene matches. The CDR3 loop is CASSYGLAGGYTDTQYF. DNA of the CDR3: TGCGCCAGCAGCTATGGACTAGCGGGAGGGTACACAGATACGCAGTATTTT.

The chain has TRBV6-4 and TRBJ2-2; D remains ambiguous. The germline CDR1 and CDR2 sequences are MRHNA and SNTAGT. Trimming stripped 3 bases from V and 0 bases from J, with 8 bases between. The CDR3 consists of 15 residues. The CDR3 DNA sequence: TGTGCCAGCAGTGAGGCCCCAGCGAACACCGGGGAGCTGTTTTTT. Protein product: CASSEAPANTGELFF.

The chain uses TRBV25-1 and TRBJ1-5, with a tentative D call TRBD1 (5 bases). This CDR3 comprises 13 residues. Trimming left V 2 bases short and J 5 bases short, with 7 bases between. CDR1 and CDR2 from the germline V gene are MGHDK and SYGVNS. CDR3 region: CASSERGYQPQHF. The CDR3 DNA reads TGTGCCAGCAGTGAACGGGGGTATCAGCCCCAGCATTTT.

As for this clone: At one end, the junction sequence differs from germline, possibly due to a read error. The chain employs TRBV11-2 and TRBJ1-1; 7 bases map to TRBD1. CDR1 is SGHAT, CDR2 FQNNGV, per germline. There are 16 residues in the CDR3. The CDR3 DNA is TGTGCCGGCAGCCCGAGGGTTTCAGGGGGGAACACTGAAGCTTTCTTT. This sequence encodes CAGSPRVSGGNTEAFF.

This clone was seen more than once but under ten times. The rearrangement uses TRBV6-4 and TRBJ2-6; tentative D call: TRBD1 (5 bases). Germline V CDR1 and CDR2: MRHNA, SNTAGT. V dropped 2 bases and J dropped 0 bases, with 5 bases sitting between them. The CDR3 covers 15 residues. CDR3 bases: TGTGCCAGCAGTGACAGGGGCTCTGGGGCCAACGTCCTGACTTTC. It is translated as CASSDRGSGANVLTF.

This chain connects TRBV29-1 to TRBJ2-7, with 9 nucleotides matching TRBD1. Germline values: CDR1 SQVTM, CDR2 ANQGSEA. V trimming: 7 bases; J trimming: 4 bases; junction bases outside the gene matches: 5. The CDR3 is made up of 12 amino acids. CDR3 loop: CSATGQGYEQYF. The DNA of the CDR3 is TGCAGCGCCACGGGACAGGGTTACGAGCAGTACTTC.

V and J are TRBV9 and TRBJ2-5; 10 nucleotides match TRBD2. The end of the DNA aligns better with TRBJ2-7, so the J call may be wrong. The CDR3 covers 14 residues. Germline-derived CDR1 and CDR2 are SGDLS and YYNGEE. CDR3 loop: CASSVGLAGREQYF. CDR3 DNA sequence: TGTGCCAGCAGCGTAGGACTAGCGGGCCGCGAGCAGTACTTC.

The chain recombines TRBV10-3 with TRBJ2-3, with D tentatively TRBD2 (6 bases). The V end was cut by 10 bases, the J end by 4 bases, with 12 bases between. Germline CDR1 is ENHRY and CDR2 is SYGVKD. The CDR3 runs to 12 residues. The DNA for the CDR3 is TGTGCCACGCGGGGAAGTGCAGATACGCAGTATTTT. Translation gives CATRGSADTQYF.